The present T cell receptor (beta chain) was sequenced within a study of regulatory T cells in long-lasting Graves disease. Overall study findings and caveats: TRBV28, TRBJ1-2 and TRBJ2-5 were favored in persistent disease.

The ends were cut back, 6 bases at V and 5 bases at J, with 19 bases in the middle. Germline values: CDR1 MDHEN, CDR2 SYDVKM. The CDR3 sequence is 16 residues long. This clonotype was detected many times. Its antigen is not identified. For TCR beta, libraries came from iRepertoire HTBI primers and Arm-PCR of CDR3 regions. TCRdb processed the multiplex PCR reads anew with MiXCR; each CDR3 protein has one entry. The data show over 200,000 distinct CDR3 sequences, with about 18% seen just once and around 20% held by the top ten. Time point meaning: newly diagnosed GD, antithyroid drugs for less than 3 months. The TCR library used RNA extracted from PBMCs. Patients were enrolled at an endocrinology department in Xi'an, China.

The chain links TRBV28 to TRBJ2-2, with TRBD1 as a possible D gene (6 bases). This sequence was found in a female donor with Graves disease. Sample: peripheral blood mononuclear cells (PBMCs), taken at new diagnosis, from a patient treated with antithyroid drugs. This chain's CDR3 is CASRPLTGLITGELFF. The CDR3 nucleotides read TGTGCCAGCAGGCCCCTCACAGGGTTGATAACCGGGGAGCTGTTTTTT. Complete variable domain (other parts from reference TRBV28 and TRBJ2-2): DVKVTQSSRYLVKRTGEKVFLECVQDMDHENMFWYRQDPGLGLRLIYFSYDVKMKEKGDIPEGYSVSREKKERFSLILESASTNQTSMYLCASRPLTGLITGELFFGEGSRLTVL.